The entry below describes one T cell receptor beta chain. These data come from a study of control samples from healthy donors and cancer patients. Repertoires were generated with immunoSEQ multiplex PCR, while TCRdb's copy carries only in-frame clones and drops some. Of some 200,000 clones in the sample, roughly 94% were seen once. This CDR3 spans 13 amino acids. CDR1 is GTSNPN and CDR2 is SVGIG in the germline V gene (reference sequence). Germline trimming cut 8 bases from V and 5 bases from J; bases unmatched to any gene: 6. The J gene is TRBJ2-3, the V gene TRBV30; 11 nucleotides line up with TRBD2. The sample taken for sequencing was blood. This sequence originates from a man in his fifties in good health. CDR3 sequence (DNA): TGTGCCGGCACTAGCGGGGGAGGAGATACGCAGTATTTT. Translation gives CAGTSGGGDTQYF.